This TCR beta chain was identified in a study of blood T cell repertoires in COVID-19. Across the study: Donors in the United States, Italy and Spain gave samples during acute or convalescent COVID-19. PBMCs, B-cell-depleted T cells, or T cells provided the cDNA or gDNA that made up the material.

The CDR3 covers 14 residues. Germline V gene sequence: CDR1 WNHNN, CDR2 SYGVQD (reference sequence). Losses at the gene ends were 3 bases for V and 9 bases for J; bases not matched to a gene: 7. In the original workflow: Using reference gene primer amplification, nucleated cell counts were estimated. TCRdb keeps only in-frame clones here, not all; method: immunoSEQ multiplex PCR. That table is the source of V, J and clone size, and D and trimming were worked out from the DNA. The table shows approximately 85,000 clones, with roughly 92% occurring only once. The sequence came from a woman between 55 and 75 years old with active COVID-19. The V call is TRBV10-1, the J call TRBJ2-1; TRBD2 matches 8 bases. Sequences were obtained from peripheral blood. The CDR3 DNA reads as TGCGCCAGCAGTGATAGTAGCGGGGTTGGTGAGCAGTTCTTC. This sequence encodes CASSDSSGVGEQFF.